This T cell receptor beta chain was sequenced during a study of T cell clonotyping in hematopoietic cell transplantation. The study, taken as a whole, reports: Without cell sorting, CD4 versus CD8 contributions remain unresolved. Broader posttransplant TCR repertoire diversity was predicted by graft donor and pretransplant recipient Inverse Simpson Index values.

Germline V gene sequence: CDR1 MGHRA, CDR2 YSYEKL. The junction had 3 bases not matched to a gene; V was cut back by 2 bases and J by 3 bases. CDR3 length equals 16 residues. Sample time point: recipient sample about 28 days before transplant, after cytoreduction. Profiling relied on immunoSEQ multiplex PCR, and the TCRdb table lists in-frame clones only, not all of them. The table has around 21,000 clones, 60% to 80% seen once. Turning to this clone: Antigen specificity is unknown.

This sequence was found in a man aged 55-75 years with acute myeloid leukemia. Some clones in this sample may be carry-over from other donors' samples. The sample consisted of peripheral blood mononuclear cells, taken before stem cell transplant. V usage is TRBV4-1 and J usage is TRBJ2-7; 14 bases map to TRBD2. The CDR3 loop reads CASSQPGTSGGYEQYF. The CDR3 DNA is TGCGCCAGCAGCCAACCCGGGACTAGCGGGGGCTACGAGCAGTACTTC.